The clone carrying this T cell receptor (beta chain) was found once. These data originate in a study of OX40 agonist ivuxolimab in advanced cancers. Study-wide background: Each patient was given ivuxolimab into a vein every 2 weeks, at 0.01 to 10 mg/kg. Participants averaged about 60 years of age (range roughly 23 to 90) and were 82.7% male. The diagnoses of dose-escalation patients were hepatocellular carcinoma, melanoma, renal cell or head and neck cancer.

The method was immunoSEQ multiplex PCR; TCRdb's version includes in-frame clones alone and lacks a portion of them. The table has 55,000 to 90,000 clones, approximately 90% seen once. With V trimmed by 2 bases and J by 4 bases, 8 bases remained unmatched. This CDR3 spans 16 amino acids. Germline CDR1 reads SGHRS; CDR2 reads YFSETQ. V gene TRBV5-1 combines with J gene TRBJ2-2; 7 bases agree with TRBD1. Sequencing used CD4+ or CD8+ T cells sorted from blood, obtained in a trial of the OX40 agonist ivuxolimab. This TCR was sampled from an adult with an advanced solid tumor such as melanoma, head and neck, liver or kidney cancer. The CDR3 nucleotides read TGCGCCAGCAGCTTTACCGGGACAGATTTCACCGGGGAGCTGTTTTTT. Translation gives CASSFTGTDFTGELFF.